The rows below give T cell receptor beta chains drawn from one sample of a study of regulatory T cells in long-lasting Graves disease. TCRdb processed the multiplex PCR reads anew with MiXCR; each CDR3 protein has one entry. This sample has 350,000 to 450,000 distinct CDR3 sequences, with over 15% found just once. Separately, the same data were catalogued under a study of T cells in Graves' hyperthyroidism and ophthalmopathy.

The material sequenced was peripheral blood mononuclear cells (PBMCs), taken at new diagnosis, from a patient treated with antithyroid drugs. These receptors originate from a man between 35 and 55 years old with Graves disease. Each CDR3 is given with its conserved first and last residue.

TRBV27	TRBJ2-7	CASSFSGATPSYEQYF
TRBV11-1	TRBJ2-3	CASSFGLAGASTDTQYF
TRBV9	TRBJ2-3	CASSAGLAGYTDTQYF
TRBV6-2/TRBV6-3	TRBJ2-7	CASSSGHLYEQYF
TRBV20-1	TRBJ2-1	CSTRWVGDNEQFF
TRBV19	TRBJ2-2	CASSITQGAAGELFF
TRBV5-1	TRBJ2-7	CASSLTLAGGVSYEQYF
TRBV7-2	TRBJ1-2	CASSLESGTWYGYTF
TRBV28	NA	CASYTQDRGADTQYF
TRBV27	TRBJ2-3	CASSTRLAGGPGTDTQYF
TRBV30	TRBJ2-1	CAWSIAEPYNEQFF
TRBV6-1	TRBJ2-7	CASSEILAGGQREQYF
TRBV5-1	TRBJ1-1	CASSFRDHPKSTEAFF
TRBV7-9	TRBJ2-6	CASSFDSGANVLTF
TRBV9	TRBJ2-7	CASSPLGAGEQYF
TRBV28	TRBJ1-5	CASSFSGGLGSVDQPQHF
TRBV24-1	TRBJ2-1	CATSDLGQGPLNEQFF
TRBV20-1	TRBJ1-4	CSARTPGLPNEKLFF
TRBV3-1	TRBJ2-1	CASSQGEGALEQFF
TRBV12-3/TRBV12-4	TRBJ1-4	CASSLQGANEKLFF
TRBV12-3/TRBV12-4	TRBJ2-7	CASSLFLEDNEQYF
TRBV9	TRBJ2-2	CASSVAGLAGGNTGELFF
TRBV5-1	TRBJ2-7	CASRIRLAENYEQYF
TRBV12-3/TRBV12-4	TRBJ2-1	CASSLRGHNEQFF
TRBV5-1	TRBJ2-6	CASSLRGRPQGYGANVLTF
TRBV20-1	TRBJ1-2	CSARGAGHYGYTF
TRBV6-1	TRBJ2-5	CASRNRLLWLGTQETQYF
TRBV6-6	TRBJ2-7	CASSYSVGARSSYEQYF
TRBV28	TRBJ2-7	CASSSTLQGSEQYF
TRBV7-6	TRBJ1-4	CASSSGTGLNEKLFF
TRBV2	TRBJ2-3	CASSEGTSTQYF
TRBV20-1	TRBJ1-1	CSARGGPGDTEAFF
TRBV28	TRBJ2-3	CASNSPRRGYTDTQYF
TRBV3-1	TRBJ1-2	CTSSQGQGRGYTF
TRBV20-1	TRBJ2-7	CSARDIGSGGGYEQYF
TRBV28	TRBJ2-1	CASSLFGTPRDYNEQFF
TRBV5-1	TRBJ1-5	CASSLEGYPNQPQHF
TRBV2	TRBJ2-1	CASGETGHHEQFF
TRBV28	TRBJ2-3	CASSFIAGEGTQYF